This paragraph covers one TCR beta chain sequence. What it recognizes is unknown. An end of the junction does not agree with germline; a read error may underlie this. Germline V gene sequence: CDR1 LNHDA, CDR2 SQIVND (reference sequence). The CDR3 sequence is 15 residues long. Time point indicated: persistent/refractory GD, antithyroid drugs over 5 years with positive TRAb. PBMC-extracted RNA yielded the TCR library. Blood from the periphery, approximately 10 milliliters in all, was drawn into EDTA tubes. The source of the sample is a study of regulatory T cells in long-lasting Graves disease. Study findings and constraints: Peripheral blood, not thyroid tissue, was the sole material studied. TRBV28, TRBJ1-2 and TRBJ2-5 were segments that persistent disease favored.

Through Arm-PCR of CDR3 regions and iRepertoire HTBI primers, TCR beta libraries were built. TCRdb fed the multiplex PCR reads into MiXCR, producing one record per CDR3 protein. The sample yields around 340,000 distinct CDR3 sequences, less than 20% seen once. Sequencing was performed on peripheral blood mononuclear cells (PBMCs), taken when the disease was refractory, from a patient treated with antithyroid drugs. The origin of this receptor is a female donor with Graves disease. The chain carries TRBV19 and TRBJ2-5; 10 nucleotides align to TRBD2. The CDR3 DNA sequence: TGTGCCAGTAGTTCCAAACTAGCGGGGAAAGAGACCCAGCACTTC. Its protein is CASSSKLAGKETQHF.